This entry lists 26 T cell receptor beta chains sequenced from one sample in a study of human T cells and chemical hapten exposure. Sample time point: pre-sensitization, week 0. Treatment in this sample: therapeutic diphenylcyclopropenone sensitization with weekly scalp DPC. Using its own MiXCR run on the RACE reads, TCRdb lists one record per CDR3 protein. The profile shows 250,000 or so distinct CDR3 sequences, 7.5% to 10% of them singletons. Sequencing used whole blood, obtained in connection with sensitization to the hapten diphenylcyclopropenone (DPC). Receptors were obtained from a woman aged 40 to 50 with alopecia areata. Some clones in this sample may be carry-over from other donors' samples.

The genes are TRBV6-2 or TRBV6-3 and TRBJ2-1; D gene uncertain. Germline V gene lookup returns CDR1 MNHEY and CDR2 SVGEGT. The CDR3 loop spans 15 amino acids. Trimming took off 0 bases at V and 6 bases at J, with 12 bases between the two ends. The CDR3 reads CASSYSARLANEQFF. CDR3 nucleotide sequence: TGTGCCAGCAGTTACTCTGCCAGGCTTGCCAATGAGCAGTTCTTC.

The chain employs TRBV2 and TRBJ2-1; D may be TRBD1 (6 bases). V was pared by 5 bases and J by 3 bases, with 17 bases between. Germline CDR1 SNHLY, CDR2 FYNNEI. This CDR3 spans 16 amino acids. The CDR3 spells CASSRYRDKGYNEQFF. CDR3 in DNA: TGTGCCAGCAGTAGGTACCGGGACAAGGGCTACAATGAGCAGTTCTTC.

V is TRBV6-2 or TRBV6-3 and J is TRBJ2-2; unclear D gene. The CDR3 covers 14 residues. V lost 5 bases to trimming and J lost 1 base, with 8 bases between them. The germline gives CDR1 MNHEY, CDR2 SVGEGT. The CDR3 DNA reads TGTGCCAGCAGTGTGGGATTGAACACCGGGGAGCTGTTTTTT. The encoded protein is CASSVGLNTGELFF.

This clonotype was detected only a few times. The chain recombines TRBV28 with TRBJ2-3; D may match TRBD1 or TRBD2 (5 bases each). This CDR3 is 15 amino acids long. Trimming stripped 3 bases from V and 0 bases from J, with 10 bases between. CDR1 and CDR2 from the germline V gene are MDHEN and SYDVKM. CDR3 loop: CASSFGGLSTDTQYF. The CDR3 DNA reads TGTGCCAGCAGTTTTGGGGGTCTTAGCACAGATACGCAGTATTTT.

Many counts were recorded for this clonotype. This chain uses TRBV6-2 or TRBV6-3 with TRBJ2-5, with 10 positions matching TRBD1. The CDR3 runs 13 residues. The V and J ends lost 6 bases and 5 bases, in that order; junction bases with no gene match: 3. Germline loops: CDR1 MNHEY, CDR2 SVGEGT. CDR3 amino acids: CASRRQGAETQYF. CDR3 sequence (DNA): TGTGCCAGCAGGAGACAGGGGGCCGAGACCCAGTACTTC.

This chain's CDR3 is CASSLSFRDTQYF. The CDR3 region has the DNA TGTGCCAGCAGCTTAAGTTTTCGGGATACGCAGTATTTT. The V and J genes are TRBV7-3 and TRBJ2-3; D unresolved. Trimming stripped 1 base from V and 6 bases from J, with 8 bases between. The CDR3 loop spans 13 amino acids. Germline CDR1 is SGHTA and CDR2 is FQGTGA.

This clonotype was observed a few times. The CDR3 is CASSPLGGNYEQYF. The CDR3 DNA reads as TGTGCCAGCAGCCCACTGGGGGGCAACTACGAGCAGTACTTC. This chain uses TRBV4-2 with TRBJ2-7, with D perhaps being TRBD1 or TRBD2 (6 bases each). CDR3 length: 14 amino acids. The germline gives CDR1 LGHNA, CDR2 YNFKEQ. The germline V and J ends were trimmed by 4 bases and 3 bases, with 13 bases remaining between them.

The chain recombines TRBV12-3 or TRBV12-4 with TRBJ2-5, with D tentatively TRBD1 (5 bases). The length of the CDR3 is 11 residues. V was cut by 6 bases and J by 14 bases, with 16 bases left in between. The CDR3 region has the DNA TGTGCCAGCAGCCGCGACAGAGCCATATACTTC. Amino acid sequence: CASSRDRAIYF.

The gene calls are TRBV19 and TRBJ2-1, with D uncertain. Per the germline V gene, CDR1 is LNHDA and CDR2 is SQIVND (reference sequence). CDR3 length: 14 amino acids. Trimming took 6 bases from V and 0 from J, leaving 9 bases between them. The CDR3 protein is CASRRRSSYNEQFF. The CDR3 region has the DNA TGTGCCAGTAGGCGCCGGAGCTCCTACAATGAGCAGTTCTTC.

The table lists this clonotype with a few counts. The chain is built from TRBV4-1 and TRBJ2-3; unclear D gene. The CDR3 consists of 16 residues. The V gene lost 1 base and the J gene lost 0 bases, with 11 bases spanning the gap. Germline lookup yields CDR1 MGHRA and CDR2 YSYEKL. The CDR3 loop is CASSQGYSLSTDTQYF. CDR3 nucleotides: TGCGCCAGCAGCCAAGGTTACTCTCTTAGCACAGATACGCAGTATTTT.

This clonotype was picked up many times. This chain joins TRBV2 and TRBJ1-5, with D hard to call. The V gene lost 4 bases and the J gene lost 2 bases, with 15 bases spanning the gap. Per the germline V gene, CDR1 is SNHLY and CDR2 is FYNNEI. CDR3 length: 16 residues. CDR3: CASSVEGGMGNQPQHF. CDR3 coding DNA: TGTGCCAGCAGTGTGGAGGGCGGCATGGGCAATCAGCCCCAGCATTTT.

The genes are TRBV4-3 and TRBJ1-4, with 9 bases matching TRBD1. Per germline, CDR1 LGHNA and CDR2 YSLEER. The ends lost 0 bases at V and 5 bases at J; junction bases unmatched: 13. The CDR3 spans 19 residues. The CDR3 region has the DNA TGCGCCAGCAGCCAAGATTATGGGACAGGGAATTGGGCCAATGAAAAACTGTTTTTT. Translating it yields CASSQDYGTGNWANEKLFF.

The V call is TRBV4-1, the J call TRBJ2-3, with D uncertain. CDR1 is MGHRA, CDR2 YSYEKL, per germline. The CDR3 has 15 residues. With 0 bases removed from V and 0 bases from J, the gap between germline ends came to 7 bases. CDR3 sequence reads: CASSQDTASTDTQYF. Here the CDR3 DNA reads TGCGCCAGCAGCCAAGATACGGCTAGCACAGATACGCAGTATTTT.

The sample holds many counts of this clonotype. V and J are TRBV4-3 and TRBJ2-7; 9 bases map to TRBD2. The CDR3 sequence is 13 residues long. Germline V lookup: CDR1 LGHNA, CDR2 YSLEER. Losses at the gene ends were 1 base for V and 7 bases for J; bases not matched to a gene: 2. The CDR3 reads CASSQGLAGEQYF. In DNA form, the CDR3 reads TGCGCCAGCAGCCAAGGTCTAGCGGGAGAGCAGTACTTC.

V is TRBV28 and J is TRBJ1-2; D is possibly TRBD1 (5 bases). Trimming cost V 6 bases and J 4 bases, with 15 bases left between them. This CDR3 is built from 14 residues. Per germline, CDR1 MDHEN and CDR2 SYDVKM. The CDR3 here is CASSQNRSPYGYTF. The CDR3 DNA follows: TGTGCCAGCAGCCAAAACAGGAGCCCCTATGGCTACACCTTC.

The chain has TRBV7-9 and TRBJ2-5, with D perhaps TRBD2 (5 bases). V dropped 1 base and J dropped 4 bases, with 10 bases sitting between them. CDR1 SEHNR and CDR2 FQNEAQ come from the germline V gene (reference sequence). CDR3 length equals 14 residues. The CDR3 bases are TGTGCCAGCAGCTTAGTGAGGGTTCCAGAGACCCAGTACTTC. It translates to CASSLVRVPETQYF.

The table lists this clonotype with many counts. The chain carries TRBV11-2 and TRBJ1-5; D is undetermined. The CDR3 runs 14 residues. Germline V gene lookup returns CDR1 SGHAT and CDR2 FQNNGV. Trimming removed 2 bases from V and 8 bases from J, with 13 bases in between. Here the CDR3 DNA reads TGTGCCAGCAGCTTAAACGGCTTGGAGGAGCCCCAGCATTTT. Its translation is CASSLNGLEEPQHF.

In the case of this clonotype: A much bigger clone sits one base away, suggesting this may be a read error. The genes are TRBV9 and TRBJ1-1; D gene ambiguous. The length of the CDR3 is 13 residues. V was shortened by 1 base and J by 0 bases, with 4 bases between the two germline ends. Germline CDR1 reads SGDLS; CDR2 reads YYNGEE. The CDR3 is CASSVSMNTEAFF. CDR3 DNA sequence: TGTGCCAGCAGCGTAAGCATGAACACTGAAGCTTTCTTT.

This clonotype was recorded at least ten times. The rearrangement uses TRBV6-6 and TRBJ1-5, with D tentatively TRBD1 (6 bases). This CDR3 is 15 amino acids long. Per germline, CDR1 MNHNY and CDR2 SVGAGI (reference sequence). The V end was cut by 6 bases, the J end by 2 bases, with 14 bases between. The DNA of the CDR3 is TGTGCCAGCAGCCCTGGGGGGCCGGGCAATCAGCCCCAGCATTTT. It specifies CASSPGGPGNQPQHF.

The chain employs TRBV5-1 and TRBJ2-1, with 8 bases aligning to TRBD1. This CDR3 has 18 residues. The V segment lost 0 bases and the J segment 8 bases; nucleotides outside the gene matches: 16. Germline V CDR1 and CDR2: SGHRS, YFSETQ. The CDR3 nucleotides read TGCGCCAGCAGCTTGGTAGATTGGGGGACAGGCTATGCACATGAGCAGTTCTTC. Its protein product is CASSLVDWGTGYAHEQFF.

On this clonotype: At one end, the junction sequence differs from germline, possibly due to a read error. This chain uses TRBV7-7 with TRBJ2-2; tentatively, D is TRBD2 (6 bases). Germline V CDR1 and CDR2: SSHAT, FNYEAQ (reference sequence). CDR3 length: 14 residues. This CDR3 reads CASSRREDTGELFF. CDR3 DNA: TGTGCTAGCAGCCGGCGGGAAGACACCGGGGAGCTGTTTTTT. Full variable domain (remainder filled in from reference TRBV7-7 and TRBJ2-2): GAGVSQSPRYKVTKRGQDVTLRCDPISSHATLYWYQQALGQGPEFLTYFNYEAQPDKSGLPSDRFSAERPEGSISTLTIQRTEQRDSAMYRCASSRREDTGELFFGEGSRLTVL.

This clonotype was recorded a few times. This chain's CDR3 is CASSSDRQETQYF. For the CDR3, the DNA is TGTGCCAGCAGCTCGGACAGACAAGAGACCCAGTACTTC. The chain couples TRBV7-2 to TRBJ2-5; perhaps TRBD1 as D (6 bases). This CDR3 comprises 13 residues. The V end was cut by 4 bases, the J end by 2 bases, with 8 bases between. Germline lookup yields CDR1 SGHTA and CDR2 FQGNSA.

This clonotype came up many times. The chain combines TRBV4-2 with TRBJ2-1; TRBD2 aligns across 7 bases. CDR1 and CDR2 from the germline V gene are LGHNA and YNFKEQ. After removal of 4 bases from V and 3 bases from J, the junction contained 9 bases not matched to a gene. The CDR3 consists of 16 residues. CDR3 in DNA: TGTGCCAGCAGCCGAGCGGGGCTAGCGGACTACAATGAGCAGTTCTTC. Translating gives CASSRAGLADYNEQFF.

This clonotype was observed a handful of times. The V call is TRBV12-3 or TRBV12-4, the J call TRBJ2-1; 8 bases line up with TRBD1. The CDR3 runs 15 residues. V was clipped by 3 bases and J by 5 bases; unmatched bases: 6. DNA for the CDR3: TGTGCCAGCAGTTTGCGACAGGGGTCCAACAATGAGCAGTTCTTC. Translated, it gives CASSLRQGSNNEQFF.

The chain recombines TRBV6-2 or TRBV6-3 with TRBJ2-4, with 7 bases lining up with TRBD2. The CDR3 spans 15 residues. The V and J ends lost 6 bases and 0 bases, in that order; junction bases with no gene match: 5. Germline CDR1 reads MNHEY; CDR2 reads SVGEGT. CDR3 nucleotide sequence: TGTGCCAGCAGACCCGTAGCGGGAGCCAAAAACATTCAGTACTTC. The encoded protein is CASRPVAGAKNIQYF.

This clonotype was found a few times. J is TRBJ1-1 and V is TRBV9; D gene ambiguous. This CDR3 contains 14 residues. Germline V gene lookup returns CDR1 SGDLS and CDR2 YYNGEE. The V gene lost 4 bases and the J gene lost 3 bases, with 13 bases spanning the gap. CDR3 nucleotide sequence: TGTGCCAGCAGCCGCCGCCCGAGGGACACTGAAGCTTTCTTT. It specifies CASSRRPRDTEAFF.